This T cell receptor (beta chain) is drawn from a study of blood T cell repertoires in COVID-19. Across the study: Samples taken during acute and convalescent COVID-19 were collected in the United States, Italy and Spain.

As processed by the authors: The assay estimated nucleated cells by amplifying reference gene primers. Sequenced by immunoSEQ multiplex PCR; TCRdb stores in-frame clones only, minus some. V, J and clone size were drawn from that table, and D and trimming were deduced from the DNA. The repertoire holds roughly 220,000 clones, with over 60% as singletons. Germline CDR1 reads KGHDR; CDR2 reads SFDVKD. This CDR3 has 17 amino acids. V gave up 4 bases and J gave up 6 bases; unmatched junction bases: 13. The sequence was obtained from a woman aged 70 to 79 with acute or convalescent COVID-19. The sample comprised peripheral blood. The J gene is TRBJ2-3, the V gene TRBV24-1; TRBD2 aligns across 9 bases. In nucleotides, the CDR3 is TGTGCCACCAGTGACCAGAGGCTAGCGGGAACGGGGGATACGCAGTATTTT. This translates into CATSDQRLAGTGDTQYF.